One and the same sample provided the 32 T cell receptor beta chains below, sequenced in a study of blood T cell repertoires in COVID-19. Sequenced by immunoSEQ multiplex PCR; TCRdb stores in-frame clones only, minus some. The data contain about 24,000 clones, just over 90% of them singletons. Material: peripheral blood. The receptors originated from a man aged 65-85 years with active COVID-19.

The chain uses TRBV9 and TRBJ1-1; D gene unclear. Germline values: CDR1 SGDLS, CDR2 YYNGEE. V was clipped by 4 bases and J by 0 bases, with 10 bases between them. The CDR3 is 14 residues long. CDR3 coding DNA: TGTGCCAGCAGCTCCGGACTCCTGAACACTGAAGCTTTCTTT. Its protein is CASSSGLLNTEAFF.

This chain uses TRBV7-2 with TRBJ2-7, with 7 positions matching TRBD1. CDR3 length: 14 amino acids. V was clipped by 5 bases and J by 2 bases; unmatched bases: 6. Germline V gives CDR1 SGHTA, CDR2 FQGNSA. This CDR3 reads CASSAGQAPYEQYF. CDR3 DNA: TGTGCCAGCAGCGCTGGACAGGCCCCCTACGAGCAGTACTTC.

The chain combines TRBV19 with TRBJ1-6, with TRBD1 matching 8 bases. The V and J ends lost 4 bases and 7 bases, in that order; junction bases with no gene match: 9. Germline lookup yields CDR1 LNHDA and CDR2 SQIVND (reference sequence). The CDR3 is 16 residues long. The CDR3 DNA is TGTGCCAGTAGTACCCGGGACAGGTTTGGCAATTCACCCCTCCACTTT. Translating it yields CASSTRDRFGNSPLHF.

V gene TRBV7-8 combines with J gene TRBJ2-7, with 7 bases identical to TRBD1. Trimming at V came to 3 bases and at J to 3 bases, leaving 2 bases not matched to a gene. The CDR3 has 13 residues. Per germline, CDR1 SGHVS and CDR2 FQNEAQ. The CDR3 DNA is TGTGCCAGCAGCTTGGGACAGCGCTACGAGCAGTACTTC. It codes for CASSLGQRYEQYF.

The V call is TRBV7-2, the J call TRBJ2-3; D remains ambiguous. The germline CDR1 and CDR2 sequences are SGHTA and FQGNSA. This CDR3 contains 16 residues. V dropped 0 bases and J dropped 0 bases, with 10 bases sitting between them. CDR3 in amino acids: CASSLASTVSTDTQYF. In DNA form, the CDR3 reads TGTGCCAGCAGCTTAGCGTCTACCGTTAGCACAGATACGCAGTATTTT.

CDR3 bases: TGTGCCAGCAGTTACTCGATCAGCGGAGTTTCCTACGAGCAGTACTTC. Translation: CASSYSISGVSYEQYF. The chain is built from TRBV6-5 and TRBJ2-7; D is possibly TRBD2 (5 bases). Germline V gene lookup returns CDR1 MNHEY and CDR2 SVGAGI. This CDR3 contains 16 residues. Trimming pared 0 bases from V and 1 base from J, leaving 13 bases between.

J is TRBJ2-3 and V is TRBV29-1, with 9 bases aligning to TRBD2. Trimming at V came to 4 bases and at J to 13 bases, leaving 6 bases not matched to a gene. Germline V gives CDR1 SQVTM, CDR2 ANQGSEA. This CDR3 contains 11 residues. CDR3 amino acids: CSVGWTSEKYF. The CDR3 coding sequence is TGCAGCGTTGGCTGGACTAGCGAAAAGTATTTT.

The rearrangement uses TRBV21-1 and TRBJ2-7; the table's TRBD1 call for D was not verified on the DNA. TRBV21-1 is given as a pseudogene. CDR3 length: 14 amino acids. CDR3 region: CAGGTGTFPYEQYF. CDR3 sequence (DNA): TGTGCCGGGGGCACCGGGACATTCCCCTACGAGCAGTACTTC.

About this clone: The identical CDR3 is also encoded by other nucleotide sequences in the sample. The chain uses TRBV27 and TRBJ2-1; 7 bases match TRBD2. The CDR3 is 15 amino acids. With 2 bases clipped from V and 2 bases from J, the junction kept 3 bases outside the gene matches. Germline lookup yields CDR1 MNHEY and CDR2 SMNVEV (reference sequence). The DNA for the CDR3 is TGTGCCAGCAGTTTAGGTGGGGGGGCCTACAATGAGCAGTTCTTC. This encodes CASSLGGGAYNEQFF.

V gene TRBV11-3 combines with J gene TRBJ2-7; the match to TRBD2 covers 8 bases. The CDR3 runs 13 residues. Germline V CDR1 and CDR2: SGHNT, YENEEA. Trimming at V came to 5 bases and at J to 3 bases, leaving 3 bases not matched to a gene. CDR3 in DNA: TGTGCCAGCAGCCGGGGGGGAAGCTACGAGCAGTACTTC. Translated: CASSRGGSYEQYF.

The chain recombines TRBV5-1 with TRBJ2-3; TRBD1 aligns across 7 bases. V shed 0 bases and J 2 bases; nucleotides not matched to a gene: 9. Germline V gene lookup returns CDR1 SGHRS and CDR2 YFSETQ. The CDR3 has 17 residues. The DNA of the CDR3 is TGCGCCAGCAGCTTGGCCCCCGGTCAGGGGGACACAGATACGCAGTATTTT. As protein: CASSLAPGQGDTDTQYF.

The chain employs TRBV27 and TRBJ2-7; D may be TRBD2 (5 bases). In germline, CDR1 is MNHEY, CDR2 SMNVEV (reference sequence). Trimming removed 8 bases at V and 4 bases at J, with 15 bases between. CDR3 size: 13 residues. CDR3 amino acids: CASRDLTDYEQYF. The CDR3 coding sequence is TGTGCCAGCCGGGATCTCACCGATTACGAGCAGTACTTC.

This clone has only one observation. The rearrangement links TRBV5-4 to TRBJ1-1; 9 bases match TRBD1. This CDR3 is 13 amino acids long. Unmatched junction bases numbered 6, after V lost 2 bases and J lost 10 bases. Germline loops: CDR1 SGHNT, CDR2 YYREEE (reference sequence). The CDR3 region has the DNA TGTGCCAGCAGCTTCGGACAGGGACAGGGAGCTTTCTTT. Protein: CASSFGQGQGAFF. The full variable domain, in which reference TRBV5-4 and TRBJ1-1 provide the parts outside the CDR3, is ETGVTQSPTHLIKTRGQQVTLRCSSQSGHNTVSWYQQALGQGPQFIFQYYREEENGRGNFPPRFSGLQFPNYSSELNVNALELDDSALYLCASSFGQGQGAFFGQGTRLTVV.

The chain carries TRBV11-1 and TRBJ1-6; D gene uncertain. Trimming left V 5 bases short and J 4 bases short, with 6 bases between. The CDR3 is 13 residues long. Germline loops: CDR1 SGHAT, CDR2 FQDESV (reference sequence). The DNA of the CDR3 is TGTGCCAGCAGCCCTTCGTATAATTCACCCCTCCACTTT. Protein product: CASSPSYNSPLHF.

The chain links TRBV6-1 to TRBJ1-2; a weak D match, TRBD1 (6 bases). Germline loops: CDR1 MNHNS, CDR2 SASEGT. This CDR3 is 17 amino acids long. V gave up 2 bases and J gave up 4 bases, with 20 bases separating them. The CDR3 DNA is TGTGCCAGCAGTGAAACAGGGCTGGCAACAGGGATCTATGGCTACACCTTC. Amino acids: CASSETGLATGIYGYTF.

This chain connects TRBV5-6 to TRBJ2-1, with 9 positions matching TRBD2. The CDR3 length is 15 residues. V dropped 2 bases and J dropped 4; count of bases not matched to a gene: 4. Germline V gives CDR1 SGHDT, CDR2 YYEEEE. CDR3 loop: CASSFSGRYYNEQFF. DNA of the CDR3: TGTGCCAGCAGCTTTAGCGGGAGATATTACAATGAGCAGTTCTTC. The full variable domain, its missing parts supplied by reference TRBV5-6 and TRBJ2-1, is DAGVTQSPTHLIKTRGQQVTLRCSPKSGHDTVSWYQQALGQGPQFIFQYYEEEERQRGNFPDRFSGHQFPNYSSELNVNALLLGDSALYLCASSFSGRYYNEQFFGPGTRLTVL.

V usage is TRBV25-1 and J usage is TRBJ1-2, with D possibly matching TRBD1 (5 bases). Trimming took 9 bases from V and 7 from J, leaving 15 bases between them. CDR1 and CDR2 from the germline V gene are MGHDK and SYGVNS. The CDR3 has 12 residues. This CDR3 is CASSGEDGGYTF. CDR3 DNA sequence: TGTGCCAGTTCGGGGGAAGATGGTGGCTACACCTTC.

This sequence joins TRBV4-1 and TRBJ2-7; TRBD2 matches 10 bases. The germline V gene encodes CDR1 MGHRA and CDR2 YSYEKL. V trimming: 0 bases; J trimming: 2 bases; junction bases outside the gene matches: 4. CDR3 length: 16 residues. The CDR3: CASSQEAGGPTYEQYF. CDR3 sequence (DNA): TGCGCCAGCAGCCAAGAAGCGGGAGGGCCTACCTACGAGCAGTACTTC.

The genes are TRBV7-3 and TRBJ2-2; 14 nucleotides line up with TRBD2. V gave up 5 bases and J gave up 4 bases; unmatched junction bases: 12. The germline gives CDR1 SGHTA, CDR2 FQGTGA. This CDR3 spans 19 amino acids. The CDR3 bases are TGTGCCAGCAGCCAAAGGACTAGCGGGGGGCGGCCGGGCACCGGGGAGCTGTTTTTT. It translates to CASSQRTSGGRPGTGELFF.

V and J are TRBV30 and TRBJ1-3; D not certain. Germline values: CDR1 GTSNPN, CDR2 SVGIG (reference sequence). The length of the CDR3 is 17 residues. The V gene lost 1 base and the J gene lost 0 bases, with 16 bases spanning the gap. CDR3 nucleotides: TGTGCCTGGAGTGCCCGGAAAGAGGTCGTCTCTGGAAACACCATATATTTT. It yields the protein CAWSARKEVVSGNTIYF.

The rearrangement uses TRBV5-1 and TRBJ2-5; D might be TRBD2 (5 bases). In germline, CDR1 is SGHRS, CDR2 YFSETQ. The length of the CDR3 is 15 residues. Trimming cost V 2 bases and J 4 bases, with 15 bases left between them. CDR3 nucleotide sequence: TGCGCCAGCAGCTTTACGAGGGCCGGGCGAGAGACCCAGTACTTC. This codes for CASSFTRAGRETQYF.

This clone appeared a single time. The chain couples TRBV15 to TRBJ1-5; D gene ambiguous. The CDR3 spans 15 residues. Germline CDR1 reads LNHNV; CDR2 reads YYDKDF (reference sequence). V lost 1 base and J 0 bases, leaving 7 bases between the germline ends. The CDR3 coding sequence is TGTGCCACCAGCAGAGGAGGAGCTAGCAATCAGCCCCAGCATTTT. As protein: CATSRGGASNQPQHF. The variable domain in full, with the rest retrieved from reference TRBV15 and TRBJ1-5, is DAMVIQNPRYQVTQFGKPVTLSCSQTLNHNVMYWYQQKSSQAPKLLFHYYDKDFNNEADTPDNFQSRRPNTSFCFLDIRSPGLGDTAMYLCATSRGGASNQPQHFGDGTRLSIL.

The chain uses TRBV5-6 and TRBJ1-5, with 8 bases fitting TRBD1. The germline CDR1 and CDR2 sequences are SGHDT and YYEEEE. The V and J ends lost 4 bases and 6 bases, in that order; junction bases with no gene match: 9. This CDR3 has 15 residues. CDR3 residues: CASSHSGTGGQPQHF. In DNA form, the CDR3 reads TGTGCCAGCAGCCACTCCGGGACAGGCGGTCAGCCCCAGCATTTT. The full variable domain, its missing parts supplied by reference TRBV5-6 and TRBJ1-5, is DAGVTQSPTHLIKTRGQQVTLRCSPKSGHDTVSWYQQALGQGPQFIFQYYEEEERQRGNFPDRFSGHQFPNYSSELNVNALLLGDSALYLCASSHSGTGGQPQHFGDGTRLSIL.

This chain uses TRBV15 with TRBJ1-2; a possible D gene is TRBD1 (5 bases). The CDR3 extends over 14 amino acids. The germline CDR1 and CDR2 sequences are LNHNV and YYDKDF (reference sequence). With 4 bases removed from V and 5 bases from J, the gap between germline ends came to 14 bases. CDR3 DNA: TGTGCCACCAGCACCTGGACACCCGGGTATGGCTACACCTTC. Protein sequence: CATSTWTPGYGYTF. Drawing the rest from reference TRBV15 and TRBJ1-2, the complete variable domain is DAMVIQNPRYQVTQFGKPVTLSCSQTLNHNVMYWYQQKSSQAPKLLFHYYDKDFNNEADTPDNFQSRRPNTSFCFLDIRSPGLGDTAMYLCATSTWTPGYGYTFGSGTRLTVV.

This clone was observed a single time. CDR3 protein: CAISRTSGGAADTQYF. The CDR3 DNA reads TGTGCCATCAGTCGGACTAGCGGGGGGGCAGCAGATACGCAGTATTTT. This sequence joins TRBV10-3 and TRBJ2-3, with 15 nucleotides matching TRBD2. Germline assignment: CDR1 ENHRY and CDR2 SYGVKD. The CDR3 loop spans 16 amino acids. V shed 5 bases, J shed 4 bases, and the junction held 4 bases outside the gene matches.

This clone was seen a few times. The genes are TRBV20-1 and TRBJ1-1, with D possibly matching TRBD1 (5 bases). The CDR3 runs 11 residues. V lost 7 bases and J 8 bases, leaving 14 bases between the germline ends. The V gene's germline CDR1 is DFQATT and CDR2 SNEGSKA (reference sequence). The CDR3 nucleotides are TGCAGTGGCAAACAGGTATCCGAAGCTTTCTTT. It encodes CSGKQVSEAFF.

Comments on this clone: This sample includes further DNA sequences coding for the same CDR3. The V gene is TRBV9, the J gene TRBJ2-1; 10 bases map to TRBD2. CDR1 and CDR2 (germline): SGDLS, YYNGEE. Trimming removed 3 bases from V and 7 bases from J; junction bases left unmatched: 16. This CDR3 has 18 amino acids. The CDR3 spells CASSEAPGAGGPWNEQFF. CDR3 DNA: TGTGCCAGCAGCGAAGCCCCCGGAGCGGGAGGGCCGTGGAATGAGCAGTTCTTC.

This clone was seen a handful of times. CDR3 bases: TGTGCCAGCAGCTTAAGTCGCGGGGGGACAAAGTATGAGCAGTTCTTC. Residues: CASSLSRGGTKYEQFF. This sequence joins TRBV7-2 and TRBJ2-1, with 8 bases matching TRBD2. V lost 2 bases, J lost 8 bases, and 11 bases stayed unmatched. CDR1 is SGHTA, CDR2 FQGNSA, per germline. The CDR3 is 16 residues long.

This chain uses TRBV3-1 (or the pseudogene TRBV3-2) with TRBJ1-2; the match to TRBD1 covers 12 bases. The CDR3 sequence is 16 residues long. The germline gives CDR1 LGHDT, CDR2 YNNKEL (reference sequence). V dropped 0 bases and J dropped 8; count of bases not matched to a gene: 7. The CDR3 DNA reads TGTGCCAGCAGCCAAGAACGGGGACAGGGGGCTCTAGGCTACACCTTC. This sequence encodes CASSQERGQGALGYTF.

The V and J genes are TRBV9 and TRBJ2-3, with 8 bases fitting TRBD2. The V and J ends lost 2 bases and 6 bases, in that order; junction bases with no gene match: 11. The V gene's germline CDR1 is SGDLS and CDR2 YYNGEE. CDR3 length: 16 residues. CDR3 bases: TGTGCCAGCAGCGTCACTAGCGGACCCTCTTCGGATACGCAGTATTTT. It yields the protein CASSVTSGPSSDTQYF.

This chain joins TRBV10-2 and TRBJ1-1; TRBD1 matches at 7 bases. With V trimmed by 5 bases and J by 10 bases, 7 bases remained unmatched. Germline V gene sequence: CDR1 WSHSY, CDR2 SAAADI. The CDR3 covers 12 residues. CDR3 loop: CASSRDSSGAFF. The DNA for the CDR3 is TGCGCCAGCAGTCGGGACAGTAGCGGAGCTTTCTTT.

The chain carries TRBV30 and TRBJ2-5; TRBD2 matches 7 bases. The CDR3 runs to 14 residues. Germline V lookup: CDR1 GTSNPN, CDR2 SVGIG (reference sequence). Trimming removed 1 base from V and 2 bases from J; junction bases left unmatched: 4. The CDR3 region has the DNA TGTGCCTGGAGTGGAAGAGCGGGGCAAGAGACCCAGTACTTC. It yields the protein CAWSGRAGQETQYF.